One TCR beta chain is described in this entry. What it binds is not known. TCRdb recomputed calls from the reads with MiXCR, one row per CDR3 protein. The sample has 900,000 to 950,000 distinct CDR3 sequences, approximately 32% seen once; the top ten hold around 15%. This sample was included in a study of T cell repertoires in cytomegalovirus infection. CDR3 length equals 15 residues. In germline, CDR1 is SGHNT, CDR2 YYREEE (reference sequence). V was shortened by 4 bases and J by 6 bases, with 18 bases between the two germline ends. Study results and caveats: Frequencies of public TCR beta families were cumulated, and this identified carriers of CMV plus the relevant HLA.

The chain is built from TRBV5-4 and TRBJ2-3; perhaps TRBD2 as D (5 bases). This receptor was obtained from a human donor in good health (CMV status not recorded). Some clones in this sample may be carry-over from other donors' samples. This material consisted of cultured CD8+ T cells from PBMCs, taken from culture after CMV antigen stimulation. The CDR3 sequence is CASSGPGEFWDTQYF. CDR3 nucleotides: TGTGCCAGCAGCGGCCCCGGGGAGTTTTGGGATACGCAGTATTTT.